This is a list of T cell receptor beta chains from one sample in a study of blood T cell repertoires in COVID-19. The protocol was immunoSEQ multiplex PCR, while the TCRdb copy is restricted to in-frame clones and leaves out a portion. The sample records 130,000 to 150,000 clones, roughly 84% being singletons. The sequencing sample was made of PBMCs or T cells enriched from blood (not recorded which). The origin of the receptors is a woman in her forties or fifties who had been exposed to COVID-19. CDR3s include the opening cysteine and the closing phenylalanine or tryptophan. D genes are given only for firm matches. Rows may omit the clone size; those that give it use once, few, many or a size class.

d_call: .
clone_size: .
v_call: TRBV7-9
j_call: TRBJ2-5
cdr3_nt: TGTGCCAGCAGCTTAGCGCGGGGAATCCAAGAGACCCAGTACTTC
cdr3_aa: CASSLARGIQETQYF

d_call: TRBD1
clone_size: .
v_call: TRBV19
j_call: TRBJ1-1
cdr3_nt: TGTGCCAGTAGTGGCAGGGGGAACGATGAAGCTTTCTTT
cdr3_aa: CASSGRGNDEAFF

d_call: .
clone_size: .
v_call: TRBV7-9
j_call: TRBJ1-1
cdr3_nt: TGTGCCAGCAGCCCCGGGGGGGCACTAGTCAACACTGAAGCTTTCTTT
cdr3_aa: CASSPGGALVNTEAFF

d_call: .
clone_size: .
v_call: TRBV19
j_call: TRBJ2-2
cdr3_nt: TGTGCCAGTAGTAGCCCCCGGAGGGGGCGGCTCGGGGAGCTGTTTTTT
cdr3_aa: CASSSPRRGRLGELFF

d_call: TRBD2
clone_size: .
v_call: TRBV7-2
j_call: TRBJ2-5
cdr3_nt: TGTGCCAGCAGCTTAGGCGGGAGCCTAGGGGAGACCCAGTACTTC
cdr3_aa: CASSLGGSLGETQYF

d_call: TRBD1
clone_size: .
v_call: TRBV19
j_call: TRBJ2-5
cdr3_nt: TGTGCCAGTAGTATTTTAGGGGGCTTGAAAGAGACCCAGTACTTC
cdr3_aa: CASSILGGLKETQYF

d_call: .
clone_size: .
v_call: TRBV27
j_call: TRBJ1-2
cdr3_nt: TGTGCCAGCAGTTCAACAGGGTTTAACTATGGCTACACCTTC
cdr3_aa: CASSSTGFNYGYTF

d_call: TRBD1
clone_size: .
v_call: TRBV9
j_call: TRBJ2-1
cdr3_nt: TGTGCCAGCAGCGTAGCCCTGGGGGCAGGGGGAAGGAATGAGCAGTTCTTC
cdr3_aa: CASSVALGAGGRNEQFF

d_call: .
clone_size: .
v_call: TRBV30
j_call: TRBJ2-2
cdr3_nt: TGTGCCAAGGGGGGAGGGCCAGGCAGCACCGGGGAGCTGTTTTTT
cdr3_aa: CAKGGGPGSTGELFF

d_call: TRBD1
clone_size: .
v_call: TRBV19
j_call: TRBJ2-1
cdr3_nt: TGTGCCAGTAGTATTCCGGGACAGGTGAGGGATGAGCAGTTCTTC
cdr3_aa: CASSIPGQVRDEQFF

d_call: TRBD1
clone_size: once
v_call: TRBV5-8
j_call: TRBJ1-3
cdr3_nt: TGTGCCAGCAGCACCGGGACAGGGGCGGGAAACACCATATATTTT
cdr3_aa: CASSTGTGAGNTIYF

d_call: .
clone_size: once
v_call: TRBV27
j_call: TRBJ1-6
cdr3_nt: TGTGCCAGCAGTCCCGCCAGTAATTCACCCCTCCACTTT
cdr3_aa: CASSPASNSPLHF

d_call: TRBD1
clone_size: .
v_call: TRBV5-6
j_call: TRBJ1-6
cdr3_nt: TGTGCCAGCAGCGCCCGGGACAGGGGTTCACCCCTCCACTTT
cdr3_aa: CASSARDRGSPLHF

d_call: TRBD1
clone_size: few
v_call: TRBV11-2
j_call: TRBJ1-4
cdr3_nt: TGTGCCAGCAGCTTAGCCGGGACAGGGGGAGAAAAACTGTTTTTT
cdr3_aa: CASSLAGTGGEKLFF

d_call: .
clone_size: .
v_call: TRBV3-1/TRBV3-2
j_call: TRBJ1-5
cdr3_nt: TGTGCCAGCAGCTCCACCACAGGGCTAGGCCAGCCCCAGCATTTT
cdr3_aa: CASSSTTGLGQPQHF

d_call: .
clone_size: .
v_call: TRBV3-1/TRBV3-2
j_call: TRBJ2-7
cdr3_nt: TGTGCCAGCAGCCAACCTACAGGGGAGCAGTACTTC
cdr3_aa: CASSQPTGEQYF

d_call: TRBD2
clone_size: .
v_call: TRBV5-5
j_call: TRBJ2-5
cdr3_nt: TGTGCCAGCAGTCCCGGGACTAGCAGCCAAGAGACCCAGTACTTC
cdr3_aa: CASSPGTSSQETQYF

d_call: .
clone_size: .
v_call: TRBV28
j_call: TRBJ1-2
cdr3_nt: TGTGCCAGCAGCCCTTCCCTCCCAACAGGGTACTATGGCTACACCTTC
cdr3_aa: CASSPSLPTGYYGYTF

d_call: TRBD2
clone_size: .
v_call: TRBV5-4
j_call: TRBJ2-1
cdr3_nt: TGTGCCAGCAGCTGGCCGGGTAGCGGGAGCCTCAATGAGCAGTTCTTC
cdr3_aa: CASSWPGSGSLNEQFF

d_call: TRBD1
clone_size: few
v_call: TRBV7-9
j_call: TRBJ1-6
cdr3_nt: TGTGCCAGCAGCCTAGGGGATTGGGGACAGAGCAACTATAATTCACCCCTCCACTTT
cdr3_aa: CASSLGDWGQSNYNSPLHF

d_call: TRBD2
clone_size: .
v_call: TRBV3-1/TRBV3-2
j_call: TRBJ2-2
cdr3_nt: TGTGCCAGCAGCCCGAGTCTAGCGGGCACCGGGGAGCTGTTTTTT
cdr3_aa: CASSPSLAGTGELFF

d_call: TRBD1
clone_size: .
v_call: TRBV3-1/TRBV3-2
j_call: TRBJ1-2
cdr3_nt: TGTGCCAGCAGCCAAGATTCCTTGGGACAGGGTCATGGCTACACCTTC
cdr3_aa: CASSQDSLGQGHGYTF

d_call: TRBD1
clone_size: .
v_call: TRBV7-8
j_call: TRBJ1-4
cdr3_nt: TGTGCCAGCAGCCTATTGGGACAGGGAAGTGAAAAACTGTTTTTT
cdr3_aa: CASSLLGQGSEKLFF

d_call: TRBD2
clone_size: .
v_call: TRBV9
j_call: TRBJ2-2
cdr3_nt: TGTGCCAGCAGCGTAGCCCCTCCAGCGGGGGGGCCCACCGGGGAGCTGTTTTTT
cdr3_aa: CASSVAPPAGGPTGELFF

d_call: TRBD1
clone_size: many
v_call: TRBV5-1
j_call: TRBJ2-1
cdr3_nt: TGCGCCAGCAGCGGAGGACAGGGGGCGTTGTACAATGAGCAGTTCTTC
cdr3_aa: CASSGGQGALYNEQFF

d_call: .
clone_size: .
v_call: TRBV6-6
j_call: TRBJ2-2
cdr3_nt: TGTGCCAGCAGTTACGGAGGGGGACTAAGGACCGGGGAGCTGTTTTTT
cdr3_aa: CASSYGGGLRTGELFF

d_call: .
clone_size: .
v_call: TRBV7-2
j_call: TRBJ2-7
cdr3_nt: TGTGCCAGCAGCTTAGATGGAGTGTCCCTTCCCTCCTACGAGCAGTACTTC
cdr3_aa: CASSLDGVSLPSYEQYF

d_call: TRBD2
clone_size: many
v_call: TRBV6-1
j_call: TRBJ2-1
cdr3_nt: TGTGCCAGCAGTGAAGTTAGCGGGGGGGCCGCTGAGCAGTTCTTC
cdr3_aa: CASSEVSGGAAEQFF

d_call: TRBD1
clone_size: .
v_call: TRBV19
j_call: TRBJ1-1
cdr3_nt: TGTGCCAGTAGATCCGACAGGGGTTTTGGTACTTTCTTT
cdr3_aa: CASRSDRGFGTFF

d_call: .
clone_size: .
v_call: TRBV6-5
j_call: TRBJ2-7
cdr3_nt: TGTGCCAGCAGCCCGGGGACTCCTCGGGGCGAGCAGTACTTC
cdr3_aa: CASSPGTPRGEQYF

d_call: .
clone_size: .
v_call: TRBV21-1
j_call: TRBJ2-2
cdr3_nt: TGTGCCAGCAGCAAACCTGGGGAGCTGTTTTTT
cdr3_aa: CASSKPGELFF

d_call: TRBD2
clone_size: .
v_call: TRBV3-1/TRBV3-2
j_call: TRBJ2-2
cdr3_nt: TGTGCCAGCAGCCAAGCGGGGGGGCCGGCCGGGGAGCTGTTTTTT
cdr3_aa: CASSQAGGPAGELFF

d_call: TRBD2
clone_size: once
v_call: TRBV20-1
j_call: TRBJ2-7
cdr3_nt: TGCAGTGCTAGTCAGTCCGGGGGGAACTACGAGCAGTACTTC
cdr3_aa: CSASQSGGNYEQYF

d_call: TRBD2
clone_size: .
v_call: TRBV10-3
j_call: TRBJ2-1
cdr3_nt: TGTGCCATCAGTCCCCGGGCGGGGGGGCCCTATGAGCAGTTCTTC
cdr3_aa: CAISPRAGGPYEQFF

d_call: .
clone_size: .
v_call: TRBV30
j_call: TRBJ2-1
cdr3_nt: TGTGCCTGGGCCAGGTCGAGCTCCTACAATGAGCAGTTCTTC
cdr3_aa: CAWARSSSYNEQFF

d_call: TRBD2
clone_size: .
v_call: TRBV11-2
j_call: TRBJ2-3
cdr3_nt: TGTGCCAGCAGCTTAGATCTAGGTTTAGCGGGGGCAGATACGCAGTATTTT
cdr3_aa: CASSLDLGLAGADTQYF

d_call: TRBD2
clone_size: .
v_call: TRBV19
j_call: TRBJ2-7
cdr3_nt: TGTGCCAGTACAAAAGCGGGAGTTAACGAGCAGTACTTC
cdr3_aa: CASTKAGVNEQYF

d_call: TRBD2
clone_size: .
v_call: TRBV9
j_call: TRBJ2-7
cdr3_nt: TGTGCCAGCAGCCCGGGACTAGCGGGAACGGGCGACGAGCAGTACTTC
cdr3_aa: CASSPGLAGTGDEQYF

d_call: TRBD2
clone_size: .
v_call: TRBV3-1/TRBV3-2
j_call: TRBJ2-7
cdr3_nt: TGTGCCAGCAGCCAAGATCCACTAGCGGGAGGCTATGAAGTGAACGAGCAGTACTTC
cdr3_aa: CASSQDPLAGGYEVNEQYF

d_call: .
clone_size: once
v_call: TRBV3-1/TRBV3-2
j_call: TRBJ2-7
cdr3_nt: TGTGCCAGCAGCCAAGTAAGGGAAGGGGTCGAGCAGTACTTC
cdr3_aa: CASSQVREGVEQYF